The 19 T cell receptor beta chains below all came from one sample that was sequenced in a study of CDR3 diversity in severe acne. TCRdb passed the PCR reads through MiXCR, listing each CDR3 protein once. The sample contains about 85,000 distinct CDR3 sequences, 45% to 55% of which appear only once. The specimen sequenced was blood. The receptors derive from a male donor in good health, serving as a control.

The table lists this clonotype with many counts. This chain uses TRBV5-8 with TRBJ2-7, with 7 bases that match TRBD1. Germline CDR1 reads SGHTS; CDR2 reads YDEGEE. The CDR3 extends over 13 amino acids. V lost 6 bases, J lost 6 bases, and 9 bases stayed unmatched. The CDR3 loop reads CASNFNRGSEQYF. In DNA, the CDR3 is TGTGCCAGCAATTTTAACAGGGGAAGCGAGCAGTACTTC.

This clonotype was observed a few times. Here the CDR3 DNA reads TGTGCCACCAGTGAACGGACAAGCTCTGGGGCCAACGTCCTGACTTTC. This encodes CATSERTSSGANVLTF. The V gene is TRBV24-1, the J gene TRBJ2-6; TRBD1 is a possible D gene (5 bases). The length of the CDR3 is 16 residues. V lost 4 bases, J lost 0 bases, and 9 bases lay in between. Germline CDR1 is KGHDR and CDR2 is SFDVKD.

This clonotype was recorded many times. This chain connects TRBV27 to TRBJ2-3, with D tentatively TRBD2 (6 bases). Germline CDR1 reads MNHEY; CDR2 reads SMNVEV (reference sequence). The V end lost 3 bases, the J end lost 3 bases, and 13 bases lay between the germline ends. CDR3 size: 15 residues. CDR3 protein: CASSLMVAATDTQYF. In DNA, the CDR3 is TGTGCCAGCAGTTTGATGGTAGCGGCGACAGATACGCAGTATTTT.

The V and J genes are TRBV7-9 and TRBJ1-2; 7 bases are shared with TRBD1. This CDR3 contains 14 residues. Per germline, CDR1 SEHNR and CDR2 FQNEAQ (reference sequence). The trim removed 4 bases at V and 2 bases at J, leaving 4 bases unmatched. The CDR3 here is CASSSKGQNYGYTF. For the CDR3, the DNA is TGTGCCAGCAGCTCGAAGGGACAGAACTATGGCTACACCTTC.

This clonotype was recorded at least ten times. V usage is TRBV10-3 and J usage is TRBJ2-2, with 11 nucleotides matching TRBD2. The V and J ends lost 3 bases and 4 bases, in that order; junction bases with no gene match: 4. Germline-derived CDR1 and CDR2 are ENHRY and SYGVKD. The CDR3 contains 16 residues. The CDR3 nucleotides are TGTGCCATCAGTGATGTAGCGGGAGGGGTCACCGGGGAGCTGTTTTTT. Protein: CAISDVAGGVTGELFF.

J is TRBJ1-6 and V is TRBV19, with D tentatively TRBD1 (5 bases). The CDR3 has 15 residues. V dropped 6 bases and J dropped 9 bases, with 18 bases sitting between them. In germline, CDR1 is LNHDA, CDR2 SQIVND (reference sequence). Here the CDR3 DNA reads TGTGCCAGTAGGGAGGGAGACAGAGAATCTTCACCCCTCCACTTT. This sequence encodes CASREGDRESSPLHF.

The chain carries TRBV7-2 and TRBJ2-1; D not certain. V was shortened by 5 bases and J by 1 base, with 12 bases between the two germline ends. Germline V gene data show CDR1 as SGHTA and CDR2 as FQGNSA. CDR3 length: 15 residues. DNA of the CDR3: TGTGCCAGCAGCCCCGTTTTTGGGTCCTACAATGAGCAGTTCTTC. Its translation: CASSPVFGSYNEQFF.

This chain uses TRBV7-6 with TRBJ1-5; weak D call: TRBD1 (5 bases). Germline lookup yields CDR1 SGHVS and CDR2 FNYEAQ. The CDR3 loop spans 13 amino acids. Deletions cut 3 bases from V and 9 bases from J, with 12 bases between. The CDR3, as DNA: TGTGCCAGCAGCTTCAGGGTCTCGGGGCCCCAGCATTTT. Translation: CASSFRVSGPQHF.

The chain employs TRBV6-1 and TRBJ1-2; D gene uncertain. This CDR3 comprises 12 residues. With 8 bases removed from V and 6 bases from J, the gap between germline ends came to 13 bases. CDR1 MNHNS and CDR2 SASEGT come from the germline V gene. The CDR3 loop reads CASQAFPNGYTF. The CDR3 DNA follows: TGTGCCAGCCAGGCCTTTCCTAATGGCTACACCTTC.

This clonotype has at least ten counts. CDR3 DNA sequence: TGCAGCGGATTAGCGGGAGGGCAAGATACGCAGTATTTT. Translation: CSGLAGGQDTQYF. J is TRBJ2-3 and V is TRBV29-1, with TRBD2 matching 11 bases. The CDR3 is made up of 13 amino acids. Trimming took 7 bases from V and 5 from J; bases not matched to a gene: 5. CDR1 and CDR2 from the germline V gene are SQVTM and ANQGSEA.

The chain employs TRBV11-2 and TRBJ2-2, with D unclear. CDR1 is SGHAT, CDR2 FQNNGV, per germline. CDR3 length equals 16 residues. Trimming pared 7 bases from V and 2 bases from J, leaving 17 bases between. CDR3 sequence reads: CASNRNMGGNTGELFF. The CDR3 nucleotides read TGTGCCAGCAACCGGAATATGGGCGGCAACACCGGGGAGCTGTTTTTT.

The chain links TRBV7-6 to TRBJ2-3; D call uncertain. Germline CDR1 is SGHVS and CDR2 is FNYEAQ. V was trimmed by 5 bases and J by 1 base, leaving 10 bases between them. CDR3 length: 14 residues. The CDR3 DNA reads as TGTGCCAGCAGCCTCACAAGGGGCACAGATACGCAGTATTTT. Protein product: CASSLTRGTDTQYF. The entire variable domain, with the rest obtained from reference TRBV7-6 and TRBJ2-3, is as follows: GAGVSQSPRYKVTKRGQDVALRCDPISGHVSLYWYRQALGQGPEFLTYFNYEAQQDKSGLPNDRFSAERPEGSISTLTIQRTEQRDSAMYRCASSLTRGTDTQYFGPGTRLTVL.

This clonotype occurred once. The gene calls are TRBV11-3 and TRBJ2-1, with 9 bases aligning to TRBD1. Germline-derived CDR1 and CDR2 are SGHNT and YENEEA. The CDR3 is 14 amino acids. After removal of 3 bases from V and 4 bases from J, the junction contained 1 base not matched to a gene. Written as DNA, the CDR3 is TGTGCCAGCAGCTTGACAGGGGGTTACAATGAGCAGTTCTTC. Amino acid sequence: CASSLTGGYNEQFF.

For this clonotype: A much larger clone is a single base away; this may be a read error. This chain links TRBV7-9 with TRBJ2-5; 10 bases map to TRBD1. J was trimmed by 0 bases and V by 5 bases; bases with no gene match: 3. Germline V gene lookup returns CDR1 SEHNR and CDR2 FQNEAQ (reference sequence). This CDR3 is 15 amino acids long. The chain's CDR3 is CASSGQGDHQETQYF. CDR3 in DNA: TGTGCCAGCAGCGGACAGGGGGATCACCAAGAGACCCAGTACTTC.

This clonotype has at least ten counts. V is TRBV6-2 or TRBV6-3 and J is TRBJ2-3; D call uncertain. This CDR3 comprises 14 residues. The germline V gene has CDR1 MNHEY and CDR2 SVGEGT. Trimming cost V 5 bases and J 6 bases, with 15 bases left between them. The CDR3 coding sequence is TGTGCCAGCAGTGAAAACCAGCGAGTTGATACGCAGTATTTT. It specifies CASSENQRVDTQYF.

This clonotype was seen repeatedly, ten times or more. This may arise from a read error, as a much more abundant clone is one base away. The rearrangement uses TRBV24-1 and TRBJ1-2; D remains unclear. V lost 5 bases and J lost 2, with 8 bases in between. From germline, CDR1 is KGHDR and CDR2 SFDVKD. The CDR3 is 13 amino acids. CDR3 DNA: TGTGCCACCAGTGGTAATAAGAACTATGGCTACACCTTC. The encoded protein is CATSGNKNYGYTF.

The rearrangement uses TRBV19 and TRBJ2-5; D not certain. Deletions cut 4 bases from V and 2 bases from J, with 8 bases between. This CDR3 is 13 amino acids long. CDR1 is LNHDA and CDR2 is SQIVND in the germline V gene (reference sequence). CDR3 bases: TGTGCCAGTAGTAAAGTGAATCAAGAGACCCAGTACTTC. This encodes CASSKVNQETQYF.

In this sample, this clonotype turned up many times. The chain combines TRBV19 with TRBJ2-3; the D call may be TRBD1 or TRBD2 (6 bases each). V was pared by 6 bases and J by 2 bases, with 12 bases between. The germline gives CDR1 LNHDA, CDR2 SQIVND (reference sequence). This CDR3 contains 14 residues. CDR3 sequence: CASRQGLSTDTQYF. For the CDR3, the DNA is TGTGCCAGTAGACAGGGACTCTCCACAGATACGCAGTATTTT. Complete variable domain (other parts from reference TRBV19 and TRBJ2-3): DGGITQSPKYLFRKEGQNVTLSCEQNLNHDAMYWYRQDPGQGLRLIYYSQIVNDFQKGDIAEGYSVSREKKESFPLTVTSAQKNPTAFYLCASRQGLSTDTQYFGPGTRLTVL.

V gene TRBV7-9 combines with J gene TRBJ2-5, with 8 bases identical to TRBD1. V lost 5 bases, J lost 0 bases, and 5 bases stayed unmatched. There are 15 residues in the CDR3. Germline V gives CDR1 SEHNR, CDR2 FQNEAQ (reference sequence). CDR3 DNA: TGTGCCAGCAGCCCGGACAGGGTGTACCAAGAGACCCAGTACTTC. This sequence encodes CASSPDRVYQETQYF.